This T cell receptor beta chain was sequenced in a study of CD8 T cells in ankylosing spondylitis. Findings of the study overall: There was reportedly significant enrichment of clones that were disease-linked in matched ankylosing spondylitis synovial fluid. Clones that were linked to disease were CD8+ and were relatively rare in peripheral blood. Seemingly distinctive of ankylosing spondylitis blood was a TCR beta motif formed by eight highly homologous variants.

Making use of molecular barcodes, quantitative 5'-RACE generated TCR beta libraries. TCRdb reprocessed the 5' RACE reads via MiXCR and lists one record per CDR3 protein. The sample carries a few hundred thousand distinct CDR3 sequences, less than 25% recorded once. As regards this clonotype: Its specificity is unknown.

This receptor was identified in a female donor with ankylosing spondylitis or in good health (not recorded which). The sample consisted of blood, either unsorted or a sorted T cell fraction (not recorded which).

The CDR3 is CASSYKGGELFF. In nucleotides, the CDR3 is TGTGCCAGCAGTTACAAAGGGGGGGAGCTGTTTTTT. V and J are TRBV6-5 and TRBJ2-2, with D uncertain. Germline V gene data show CDR1 as MNHEY and CDR2 as SVGAGI. The CDR3 has 12 residues. V was cut by 2 bases and J by 8 bases, with 6 bases left in between.